The subject of this entry is one TCR beta chain. Its target is not known. Germline lookup yields CDR1 SGHRS and CDR2 YFSETQ. This CDR3 region has 14 residues. The V and J ends lost 0 bases and 1 base respectively, with 7 bases between them. Time point meaning: 2015-2016 season, 7 days after influenza vaccination. Cells are cTfh (non-naive CD4+CXCR5+PD-1+), split by ICOS and CD38 into double-positive or double-negative. The sample belongs to a study of follicular helper T cells after annual influenza vaccination. Findings and caveats of the study: Change in circulating plasmablasts correlated with ICOS+CD38+ cTfh clonality change. Recurrent ICOS+CD38+ cTfh clonotypes included tetramer and AIM influenza-specific ones.

Libraries were prepared by immunoSEQ multiplex PCR; TCRdb keeps only in-frame clonotypes and omits some of them. The sample contains more than 9,000 clones, roughly 80% of which appear only once. The chain has TRBV5-1 and TRBJ1-1; D unclear. Sequenced here: CXCR5+ CD38- circulating T follicular helper cells from blood, sampled 7 days after influenza vaccination. Subset defined: circulating Tfh, non-naive CD4+CXCR5+PD-1+ (ICOS+CD38+ or ICOS-CD38-). This sequence was found in an adult who received the influenza vaccine. The chain's CDR3 is CASSLVDWNTEAFF. CDR3 in DNA: TGCGCCAGCAGCTTGGTGGATTGGAACACTGAAGCTTTCTTT.